Below, 22 T cell receptor beta chains from the same sample are listed, as sequenced in a study of shared clonotypes between healthy human individuals. Data came from immunoSEQ multiplex PCR; TCRdb stores just in-frame clones and leaves some out. This table has about 2 million clones, 85% to 95% appearing once. Sequencing was carried out using naive CD4+ T cells sorted from blood. As to subset: CD45RA+ positively selected. These receptors came from a man in his late teens or twenties in good health.

This clone was recorded once. Distinct nucleotide sequences in the sample also encode this CDR3. V and J are TRBV6-5 and TRBJ1-6; D is uncertain. With 6 bases removed from V and 5 bases from J, the gap between germline ends came to 11 bases. Germline V lookup: CDR1 MNHEY, CDR2 SVGAGI. The CDR3 loop spans 14 amino acids. CDR3 sequence reads: CASSRTGDNSPLHF. DNA for the CDR3: TGTGCCAGCAGCCGGACGGGAGATAATTCACCCCTCCACTTT.

This clone was detected once. V and J are TRBV25-1 and TRBJ1-6; 9 bases are a match to TRBD1. Germline trimming cut 5 bases from V and 5 bases from J; bases unmatched to any gene: 7. The CDR3 runs 16 residues. Germline assignment: CDR1 MGHDK and CDR2 SYGVNS. The chain's CDR3 is CASSTQRTGDNSPLHF. CDR3 DNA sequence: TGTGCCAGCAGTACCCAGCGGACAGGGGATAATTCACCCCTCCACTTT. The full variable domain, completed using reference TRBV25-1 and TRBJ1-6, is EADIYQTPRYLVIGTGKKITLECSQTMGHDKMYWYQQDPGMELHLIHYSYGVNSTEKGDLSSESTVSRIRTEHFPLTLESARPSHTSQYLCASSTQRTGDNSPLHFGNGTRLTVT.

The chain combines TRBV18 with TRBJ1-1; the match to TRBD1 covers 7 bases. Looked up from germline, CDR1 is KGHSH and CDR2 is LQKENI. The CDR3 has 15 residues. V dropped 3 bases and J dropped 6; count of bases not matched to a gene: 10. The DNA of the CDR3 is TGTGCCAGCTCACCTCAATCAGGGGGGTCGGCTGAAGCTTTCTTT. Protein: CASSPQSGGSAEAFF.

This chain connects TRBV6-5 to TRBJ2-7; 9 bases map to TRBD1. Germline loops: CDR1 MNHEY, CDR2 SVGAGI. V dropped 6 bases and J dropped 2; count of bases not matched to a gene: 8. CDR3 length: 15 amino acids. This chain's CDR3 is CASRTGQGSPYEQYF. The DNA for the CDR3 is TGTGCCAGCAGAACTGGACAGGGGAGTCCCTACGAGCAGTACTTC.

The V call is TRBV10-3, the J call TRBJ1-2, with 8 bases lining up with TRBD1. The J segment lost 4 bases and the V segment lost 6 bases, leaving 7 bases of the junction unmatched. Germline-derived CDR1 and CDR2 are ENHRY and SYGVKD. CDR3 length: 14 amino acids. This CDR3 reads CAIRETGVGYGYTF. The CDR3 DNA follows: TGTGCCATCAGGGAGACAGGGGTGGGCTATGGCTACACCTTC.

This sequence joins TRBV4-3 and TRBJ1-2; TRBD1 agrees at 9 bases. Germline V gene data show CDR1 as LGHNA and CDR2 as YSLEER. This CDR3 comprises 13 residues. CDR3 DNA: TGCCCACCGAGGGACAGGGTATCTTATGGCTACACCTTC. Translated, it gives CPPRDRVSYGYTF.

The genes are TRBV20-1 and TRBJ2-7; 7 bases are shared with TRBD1. This CDR3 has 11 residues. Per the germline V gene, CDR1 is DFQATT and CDR2 is SNEGSKA (reference sequence). Trimming removed 6 bases from V and 2 bases from J; junction bases left unmatched: 1. The CDR3 DNA reads TGCAGTGCCGACAGGGCCTACGAGCAGTACTTC. Protein product: CSADRAYEQYF.

The chain combines TRBV5-1 with TRBJ2-2, with 11 bases identical to TRBD2. V shed 3 bases and J 5 bases; nucleotides not matched to a gene: 3. There are 15 residues in the CDR3. The germline gives CDR1 SGHRS, CDR2 YFSETQ. The CDR3 loop is CASSSSGRKTGELFF. The CDR3 DNA sequence: TGCGCCAGCAGCTCTAGCGGGAGGAAGACCGGGGAGCTGTTTTTT.

This chain's CDR3 is CASSLEWGLRSYEQYF. The CDR3 region has the DNA TGCGCCAGCAGCTTGGAGTGGGGACTCCGCTCCTACGAGCAGTACTTC. The chain couples TRBV5-1 to TRBJ2-7, with D tentatively TRBD2 (6 bases). The germline CDR1 and CDR2 sequences are SGHRS and YFSETQ. CDR3 length: 16 residues. V was cut by 0 bases and J by 0 bases, with 13 bases left in between.

As concerns this clone: This same CDR3 is encoded by further DNA sequences in the sample. This sequence joins TRBV4-2 and TRBJ1-1, with D uncertain. Trimming took 1 base from V and 2 from J, leaving 5 bases between them. Germline loops: CDR1 LGHNA, CDR2 YNFKEQ. The CDR3 extends over 13 amino acids. The CDR3 DNA sequence: TGTGCCAGCAGCCAAGGTAGAAACACTGAAGCTTTCTTT. Translation gives CASSQGRNTEAFF.

The rearrangement joins TRBV6-1 to TRBJ2-7; D may be TRBD2 (5 bases). Germline V lookup: CDR1 MNHNS, CDR2 SASEGT. Deletions cut 0 bases from V and 2 bases from J, with 11 bases between. The CDR3 spans 15 residues. CDR3 residues: CASSEAEVTPYEQYF. CDR3 coding DNA: TGTGCCAGCAGTGAAGCGGAGGTAACCCCCTACGAGCAGTACTTC.

This chain connects TRBV6-1 to TRBJ2-7; 9 bases are a match to TRBD1. V trimming: 4 bases; J trimming: 3 bases; junction bases outside the gene matches: 4. The germline V gene encodes CDR1 MNHNS and CDR2 SASEGT. This CDR3 contains 14 residues. In DNA, the CDR3 is TGTGCCAGCAGTGCACAGGGGGCCCTCTACGAGCAGTACTTC. It yields the protein CASSAQGALYEQYF.

With respect to this clone: Other DNA sequences in this sample translate to the same CDR3. This chain connects TRBV6-5 to TRBJ2-1; weak D call: TRBD1 (5 bases). V gave up 6 bases and J gave up 4 bases, with 10 bases separating them. Per germline, CDR1 MNHEY and CDR2 SVGAGI. The CDR3 runs to 13 residues. CDR3 amino acids: CASSYDSYNEQFF. CDR3 nucleotide sequence: TGTGCCAGCAGCTACGACAGTTACAATGAGCAGTTCTTC.

The genes are TRBV6-4 and TRBJ1-5; 7 bases are shared with TRBD1. After removal of 0 bases from V and 5 bases from J, the junction contained 7 bases not matched to a gene. This CDR3 spans 16 amino acids. The germline gives CDR1 MRHNA, CDR2 SNTAGT. The CDR3 is CASSDSGGDRDQPQHF. The CDR3, as DNA: TGTGCCAGCAGTGACTCAGGGGGGGACAGAGATCAGCCCCAGCATTTT.

The chain joins TRBV2 to TRBJ2-7; unclear D gene. The CDR3 loop spans 13 amino acids. V dropped 5 bases and J dropped 2 bases, with 10 bases sitting between them. The germline V gene has CDR1 SNHLY and CDR2 FYNNEI. CDR3 nucleotides: TGTGCCAGCAGTAGGATTCTTACCTACGAGCAGTACTTC. Translating gives CASSRILTYEQYF.

The chain carries TRBV6-1 and TRBJ2-1; 13 bases are shared with TRBD2. CDR3 size: 16 residues. V lost 3 bases and J lost 4; bases outside the gene matches: 3. CDR1 is MNHNS and CDR2 is SASEGT in the germline V gene. CDR3 region: CASSETSGRPYNEQFF. The DNA for the CDR3 is TGTGCCAGCAGTGAGACTAGCGGGAGGCCTTACAATGAGCAGTTCTTC.

The gene calls are TRBV12-5 and TRBJ1-1; no firm D call. Germline CDR1 LGHNT, CDR2 FRNRAP. The CDR3 has 17 residues. V shed 7 bases and J shed 0 bases, with 21 bases lying between them. Written as DNA, the CDR3 is TGTGCTAGTGCCTATTCCCCGTCGAGGCTGATGAACACTGAAGCTTTCTTT. Translated, it gives CASAYSPSRLMNTEAFF.

The rearrangement links TRBV9 to TRBJ1-2, with a weak D call TRBD1 (6 bases). The germline V gene has CDR1 SGDLS and CDR2 YYNGEE. V was trimmed by 0 bases and J by 3 bases, leaving 12 bases between them. The CDR3 spans 15 residues. The CDR3 reads CASSVAGDTHYGYTF. The CDR3 nucleotides read TGTGCCAGCAGCGTAGCAGGGGATACTCACTATGGCTACACCTTC.

The chain joins TRBV30 to TRBJ1-2, with TRBD1 as a possible D gene (5 bases). This CDR3 contains 15 residues. In germline, CDR1 is GTSNPN, CDR2 SVGIG (reference sequence). Trimming pared 0 bases from V and 5 bases from J, leaving 16 bases between. CDR3 sequence reads: CAWSVLQEPSYGYTF. CDR3 sequence (DNA): TGTGCCTGGAGTGTACTACAGGAGCCTTCTTATGGCTACACCTTC.

In the case of this clone: This may stem from a read error, because a much larger clone lies one nucleotide away. This chain's CDR3 is CASSPGQATNEKLFF. The CDR3 DNA reads TGTGCCAGCAGTCCCGGACAGGCAACTAATGAAAAACTGTTTTTT. J is TRBJ1-4 and V is TRBV6-5; 7 positions match TRBD1. Looked up from germline, CDR1 is MNHEY and CDR2 is SVGAGI. With 5 bases clipped from V and 0 bases from J, the junction kept 3 bases outside the gene matches. The CDR3 runs to 15 residues.

V is TRBV5-1 and J is TRBJ2-7; D possibly uses TRBD1 or TRBD2 (5 bases each). Germline CDR1 SGHRS, CDR2 YFSETQ. V lost 4 bases and J lost 3, with 26 bases in between. The CDR3 is 18 amino acids. This chain's CDR3 is CASSPARDGKREGYEQYF. DNA of the CDR3: TGCGCCAGCAGCCCGGCCCGGGACGGGAAAAGGGAAGGCTACGAGCAGTACTTC.

This rearrangement joins TRBV5-4 to TRBJ1-4; D not certain. Germline V gene data show CDR1 as SGHNT and CDR2 as YYREEE (reference sequence). V lost 4 bases and J lost 8, with 12 bases in between. This CDR3 spans 13 amino acids. Written as DNA, the CDR3 is TGTGCCAGCAGCGAGGAACGACGGGAAAAACTGTTTTTT. It codes for CASSEERREKLFF.